The next 9 T cell receptor beta chains were all read from a single sample in a study of shared clonotypes between healthy human individuals. Libraries were prepared by immunoSEQ multiplex PCR; TCRdb keeps only in-frame clonotypes and omits some of them. The profile covers under 2,500,000 clones, with nearly 97% appearing a single time and 0.1% to 0.15% taken by the ten largest. Sequencing input: naive CD4+ T cells sorted from blood. Subset meaning: CD45RA+ positively selected. Receptor source: a man between 18 and 35 years old in good health.

The chain uses TRBV7-9 and TRBJ2-1, with D possibly being TRBD1 or TRBD2 (5 bases each). V was pared by 3 bases and J by 14 bases, with 17 bases between. The germline gives CDR1 SEHNR, CDR2 FQNEAQ (reference sequence). This CDR3 contains 13 residues. The CDR3 spells CASSLGEELPEFF. CDR3 DNA: TGTGCCAGCAGCTTGGGGGAAGAGCTCCCTGAGTTCTTC.

CDR3 DNA: TGTGCCAGCAGTGCACCAGGGTTTGGGAACACTGAAGCTTTCTTT. Its protein is CASSAPGFGNTEAFF. The chain couples TRBV6-1 to TRBJ1-1, with D possibly being TRBD1 (5 bases). The CDR3 contains 15 residues. The ends were cut back, 4 bases at V and 1 base at J, with 13 bases in the middle. Per the germline V gene, CDR1 is MNHNS and CDR2 is SASEGT.

The V call is TRBV15, the J call TRBJ2-1; 11 nucleotides align to TRBD2. Germline CDR1 and CDR2: LNHNV and YYDKDF (reference sequence). The CDR3 consists of 18 residues. The V and J ends lost 2 bases and 2 bases, in that order; junction bases with no gene match: 8. The CDR3 sequence is CATSRTGLAGSAYNEQFF. Written as DNA, the CDR3 is TGTGCCACCAGCAGAACTGGACTAGCGGGTTCTGCCTACAATGAGCAGTTCTTC.

The V and J genes are TRBV6-5 and TRBJ1-1; maybe TRBD1 (6 bases). CDR3 size: 14 residues. CDR1 is MNHEY and CDR2 is SVGAGI in the germline V gene. V was cut by 0 bases and J by 5 bases, with 10 bases left in between. Written as DNA, the CDR3 is TGTGCCAGCAGTTACTCGGAAACAGGGACTGAAGCTTTCTTT. It encodes CASSYSETGTEAFF.

This CDR3 is CASSTSAALQGRSPLHF. Written as DNA, the CDR3 is TGTGCCAGTAGTACCTCGGCTGCACTTCAAGGGCGTTCACCCCTCCACTTT. The chain recombines TRBV19 with TRBJ1-6; no reliable D call. The CDR3 totals 17 residues. V lost 4 bases and J lost 9, with 22 bases in between. Germline assignment: CDR1 LNHDA and CDR2 SQIVND (reference sequence).

CDR3 coding DNA: TGTGCCAGCTCACCACCGACGGGGATGGAAGGCTACACCTTC. Translating it yields CASSPPTGMEGYTF. The chain uses TRBV18 and TRBJ1-2; unclear D gene. Trimming shortened V by 0 bases and J by 8 bases, and 13 bases separated the two germline ends. CDR3 length equals 14 residues. Germline V lookup: CDR1 KGHSH, CDR2 LQKENI. Looking up the rest from reference TRBV18 and TRBJ1-2 gives the full variable domain: NAGVMQNPRHLVRRRGQEARLRCSPMKGHSHVYWYRQLPEEGLKFMVYLQKENIIDESGMPKERFSAEFPKEGPSILRIQQVVRGDSAAYFCASSPPTGMEGYTFGSGTRLTVV.

The chain is built from TRBV5-4 and TRBJ1-1, with a possible D match to TRBD1 (6 bases). The V gene's germline CDR1 is SGHNT and CDR2 YYREEE (reference sequence). The CDR3 sequence is 14 residues long. Trimming pared 2 bases from V and 5 bases from J, leaving 13 bases between. The CDR3 DNA follows: TGTGCCAGCAGCTTAGACAGGCCCTCGACTGAAGCTTTCTTT. Translation: CASSLDRPSTEAFF.

The chain joins TRBV19 to TRBJ2-7; TRBD1 aligns across 10 bases. The germline V gene encodes CDR1 LNHDA and CDR2 SQIVND (reference sequence). This CDR3 has 13 residues. After removal of 7 bases from V and 9 bases from J, the junction contained 9 bases not matched to a gene. The CDR3 sequence is CASNMGDRGPQYF. DNA of the CDR3: TGTGCCAGTAATATGGGCGACAGGGGGCCGCAGTACTTC.

Comments on this clone: The identical CDR3 is also encoded by other nucleotide sequences in the sample. V and J are TRBV19 and TRBJ1-6, with unresolved D. This CDR3 comprises 14 residues. The germline V and J ends were trimmed by 3 bases and 9 bases, with 12 bases remaining between them. Germline-derived CDR1 and CDR2 are LNHDA and SQIVND (reference sequence). DNA for the CDR3: TGTGCCAGTAGTATCACTGGAGTCGGTTCACCCCTCCACTTT. Translating gives CASSITGVGSPLHF.